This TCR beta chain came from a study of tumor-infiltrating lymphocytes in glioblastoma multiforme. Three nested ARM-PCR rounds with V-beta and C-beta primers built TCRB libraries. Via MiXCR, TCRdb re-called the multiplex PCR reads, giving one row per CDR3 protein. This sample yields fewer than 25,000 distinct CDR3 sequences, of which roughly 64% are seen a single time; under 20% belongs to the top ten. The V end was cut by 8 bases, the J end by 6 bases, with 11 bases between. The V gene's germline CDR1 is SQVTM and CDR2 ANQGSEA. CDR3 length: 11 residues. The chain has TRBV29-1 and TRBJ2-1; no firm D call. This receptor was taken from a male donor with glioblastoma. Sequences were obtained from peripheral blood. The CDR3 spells CSLSWGNEQFF. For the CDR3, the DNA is TGCAGCCTTTCGTGGGGCAATGAGCAGTTCTTC.